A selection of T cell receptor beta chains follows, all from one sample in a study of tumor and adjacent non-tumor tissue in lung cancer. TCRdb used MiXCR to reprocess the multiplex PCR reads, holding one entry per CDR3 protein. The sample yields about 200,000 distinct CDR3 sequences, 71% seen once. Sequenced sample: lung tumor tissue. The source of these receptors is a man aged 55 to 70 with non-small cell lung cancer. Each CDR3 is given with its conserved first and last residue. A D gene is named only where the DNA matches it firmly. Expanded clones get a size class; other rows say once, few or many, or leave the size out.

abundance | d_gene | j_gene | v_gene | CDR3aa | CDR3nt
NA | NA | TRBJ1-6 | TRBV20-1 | CSARPLRAQSYNSLLHF | TGCAGTGCTAGGCCCTTAAGGGCACAATCCTATAATTCACTCCTCCACTTT
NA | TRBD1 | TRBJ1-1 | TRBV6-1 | CVSSEVGRGYTEAFF | TGTGTCAGTAGTGAAGTCGGCAGGGGGTACACTGAAGCCTTCTTT
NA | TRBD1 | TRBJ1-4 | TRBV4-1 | CASSQIQGSNEKLCF | TGCGCCAGCAGCCAAATACAGGGGTCTAATGAAAAACTGTGTTTT
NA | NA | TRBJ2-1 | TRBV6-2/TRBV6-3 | CTSSQPHNERFF | TGTACCAGCAGCCAGCCCCACAATGAGCGGTTCTTC
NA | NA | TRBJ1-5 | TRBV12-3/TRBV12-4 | CASRKIERSGQPQHF | TGTGCCAGCAGAAAGATAGAGAGGAGCGGGCAGCCCCAGCATTTT
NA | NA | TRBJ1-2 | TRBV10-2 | CASSDPNGVGGYTF | TGCGCCAGCAGTGACCCAAACGGGGTCGGGGGCTACACCTTC
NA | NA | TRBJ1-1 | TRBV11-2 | CASSLVRRGTEAFF | TGTGCCAGTAGCTTAGTTAGGAGGGGCACTGAAGCTTTCTTT
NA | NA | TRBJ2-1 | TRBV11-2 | CASCFRGGPYNEQFF | TGTGCCAGCTGCTTTAGAGGGGGGCCGTACAATGAGCAGTTCTTC
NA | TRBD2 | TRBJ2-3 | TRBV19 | CASGSLAVDTDTQYF | TGTGCCAGTGGCTCTCTAGCGGTAGACACAGATACGCAGTATTTT
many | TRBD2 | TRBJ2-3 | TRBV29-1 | CSVVLGLASDTQYF | TGCAGCGTTGTCCTGGGACTAGCGTCCGATACGCAGTATTTT
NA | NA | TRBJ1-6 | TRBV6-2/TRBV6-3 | CASSYRGFNSPLHF | TGTGCCAGCAGTTACAGGGGTTTTAATTCACCCCTCCACTTT
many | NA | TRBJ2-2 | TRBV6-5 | CASSYFGVETGELFF | TGTGCCAGCAGTTACTTTGGGGTAGAGACCGGGGAGCTGTTTTTT
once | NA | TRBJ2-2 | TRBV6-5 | CASGYSVPGELFF | TGTGCCAGCGGATACTCTGTCCCCGGGGAGCTGTTTTTT
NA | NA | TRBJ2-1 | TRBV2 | CASRAFNEQFF | TGTGCCAGCAGAGCCTTCAATGAGCAGTTCTTC
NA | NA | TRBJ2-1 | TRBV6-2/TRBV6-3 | CVSRRPSAQTNEHFF | TGTGTCAGCCGAAGGCCTAGCGCCCAGACGAATGAGCACTTCTTC
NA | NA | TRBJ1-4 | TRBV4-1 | CASSQGKSSTNEKLFF | TGCGCCAGCAGCCAAGGGAAGAGTTCAACTAATGAAAAACTGTTTTTT
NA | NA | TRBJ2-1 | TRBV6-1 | CASPYNEQFF | TGTGCCAGCCCTTACAATGAGCAGTTCTTC
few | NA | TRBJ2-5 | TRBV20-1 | CSALEGGKETQYF | TGCAGTGCCCTAGAGGGGGGGAAAGAGACCCAGTACTTC
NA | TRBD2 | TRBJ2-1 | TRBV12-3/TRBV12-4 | CASSFLVSGGFLNEQFF | TGTGCCAGCAGCTTTCTGGTTAGCGGGGGTTTCCTCAATGAGCAGTTCTTC
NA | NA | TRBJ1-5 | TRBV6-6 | CASAWDSNQPQHF | TGTGCCAGCGCCTGGGATAGCAATCAGCCCCAGCATTTT
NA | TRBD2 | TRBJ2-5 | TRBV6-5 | CVFRSGTSGPRVETQYF | TGTGTCTTCCGTTCCGGGACTAGCGGTCCCAGGGTAGAGACCCAGTACTTC
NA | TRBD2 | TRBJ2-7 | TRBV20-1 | CSARRSSGSLNKQYF | TGCAGTGCTAGAAGGTCCAGCGGGAGTCTGAATAAACAGTACTTC
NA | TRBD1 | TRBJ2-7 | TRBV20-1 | CSAGGTGGFSNEQYF | TGCAGTGCTGGGGGGACAGGGGGCTTCTCAAACGAGCAGTACTTC
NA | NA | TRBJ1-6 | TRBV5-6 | CASSLTTASSPLHF | TGTGCCAGCAGCTTGACGACAGCCAGTTCACCCCTCCACTTT
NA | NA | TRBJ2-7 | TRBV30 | CAWNEDRSYEEYF | TGTGCCTGGAATGAAGACAGGTCCTACGAGGAGTACTTC